These 27 T cell receptor beta chains share one sample of origin, sequenced in a study of vaccination effects on CD4 cells after COVID-19. Sequenced by immunoSEQ multiplex PCR; TCRdb stores in-frame clones only, minus some. Here the sample spans about 28,000 clones, approximately 71% being singletons. Antigens for these TCRs are unknown. Peptide-pool stimulation followed by sequencing identified expanded antigen-specific CD4+ clonotypes in the ViraFEST assay. At the end of roughly 9 days of culture, CD4+ T cells were isolated. Two doses of either BNT162b2 or mRNA-1273 were given to each participant. Sequenced here: CD4+ T cells from PBMCs cultured with HCoV-NL63 spike peptides, sampled after COVID-19 vaccination. The origin of the receptors is a human donor who received a COVID-19 vaccine.

This clone is a singleton in its sample. V is TRBV4-2 and J is TRBJ2-5; D uncertain. The CDR3 length is 13 residues. Germline CDR1 is LGHNA and CDR2 is YNFKEQ. The V end lost 1 base, the J end lost 4 bases, and 7 bases lay between the germline ends. The CDR3 DNA reads as TGTGCCAGCAGCCAAGGAGTAGGAGAGACCCAGTACTTC. It is translated as CASSQGVGETQYF.

The chain is built from TRBV5-4 and TRBJ2-5; 10 positions agree with TRBD1. The CDR3 loop spans 16 amino acids. Trimming cost V 2 bases and J 5 bases; bases outside gene matches: 9. Germline CDR1 is SGHNT and CDR2 is YYREEE (reference sequence). CDR3 DNA sequence: TGTGCCAGCAGCTTCTGGACAGGGGGGTCCGCGGAGACCCAGTACTTC. Encoded protein: CASSFWTGGSAETQYF. The full variable domain, in which reference TRBV5-4 and TRBJ2-5 provide the parts outside the CDR3, is ETGVTQSPTHLIKTRGQQVTLRCSSQSGHNTVSWYQQALGQGPQFIFQYYREEENGRGNFPPRFSGLQFPNYSSELNVNALELDDSALYLCASSFWTGGSAETQYFGPGTRLLVL.

This chain links TRBV7-8 with TRBJ2-3; possible D gene TRBD2, 6 bases. The ends were cut back, 5 bases at V and 2 bases at J, with 20 bases in the middle. CDR3 length: 17 amino acids. The germline CDR1 and CDR2 sequences are SGHVS and FQNEAQ. The CDR3 sequence: CASSPYGAGSATDTQYF. Written as DNA, the CDR3 is TGTGCCAGCAGCCCCTATGGGGCGGGGAGCGCCACAGATACGCAGTATTTT.

J is TRBJ1-6 and V is TRBV10-3; TRBD1 agrees at 7 bases. Germline CDR1 is ENHRY and CDR2 is SYGVKD. V lost 6 bases and J lost 4; bases outside the gene matches: 3. This CDR3 spans 14 amino acids. The CDR3 spells CAIRRDSYNSPLHF. The CDR3 DNA reads TGTGCCATCAGAAGGGACAGTTATAATTCACCCCTCCACTTT.

The V call is TRBV6-5, the J call TRBJ2-4; 11 bases are a match to TRBD2. The junction had 5 bases not matched to a gene; V was cut back by 2 bases and J by 11 bases. CDR1 and CDR2 (germline): MNHEY, SVGAGI. CDR3 length equals 14 residues. The CDR3 is CASSYGSGRALQYF. The CDR3 region has the DNA TGTGCCAGCAGTTACGGTAGCGGGAGGGCCCTTCAGTACTTC.

The V and J genes are TRBV5-1 and TRBJ1-2; the match to TRBD1 covers 7 bases. The junction had 7 bases not matched to a gene; V was cut back by 1 base and J by 4 bases. CDR1 and CDR2 (germline): SGHRS, YFSETQ. This CDR3 has 15 amino acids. The CDR3 bases are TGCGCCAGCAGCTTGTGGTCAGGGGGAGGCTATGGCTACACCTTC. This sequence encodes CASSLWSGGGYGYTF.

This chain uses TRBV9 with TRBJ1-1; TRBD1 aligns across 9 bases. After removal of 0 bases from V and 11 bases from J, the junction contained 5 bases not matched to a gene. There are 13 residues in the CDR3. The germline V gene encodes CDR1 SGDLS and CDR2 YYNGEE. The CDR3 coding sequence is TGTGCCAGCAGCGTAGCAGTACAGGGGGCCGCTTTCTTT. Translated, it gives CASSVAVQGAAFF.

The sample holds a few counts of this clone. This chain joins TRBV6-5 and TRBJ1-2; perhaps TRBD1 as D (6 bases). The CDR3 extends over 14 amino acids. CDR1 is MNHEY and CDR2 is SVGAGI in the germline V gene. V lost 6 bases and J lost 5, with 16 bases in between. The CDR3 spells CASRRVGGRYGYTF. CDR3 nucleotides: TGTGCCAGCAGGCGCGTGGGGGGCAGGTATGGCTACACCTTC.

This clone was seen a handful of times. The chain is built from TRBV5-4 and TRBJ2-2; no reliable D call. CDR1 SGHNT and CDR2 YYREEE come from the germline V gene (reference sequence). CDR3 length: 13 residues. Trimming shortened V by 0 bases and J by 3 bases, and 3 bases separated the two germline ends. As DNA, the CDR3 is TGTGCCAGCAGCTTGGTGCACACCGGGGAGCTGTTTTTT. Residues: CASSLVHTGELFF. Looking up the rest from reference TRBV5-4 and TRBJ2-2 gives the full variable domain: ETGVTQSPTHLIKTRGQQVTLRCSSQSGHNTVSWYQQALGQGPQFIFQYYREEENGRGNFPPRFSGLQFPNYSSELNVNALELDDSALYLCASSLVHTGELFFGEGSRLTVL.

This chain connects TRBV5-6 to TRBJ2-7; D is undetermined. The CDR3 length is 15 residues. Germline CDR1 and CDR2: SGHDT and YYEEEE. V lost 4 bases and J 3 bases, leaving 17 bases between the germline ends. In DNA, the CDR3 is TGTGCCAGCAGCCCCCCGAGTGGCTCCGTCTACGAGCAGTACTTC. Translated, it gives CASSPPSGSVYEQYF.

The chain couples TRBV4-1 to TRBJ2-6; tentative D call: TRBD2 (5 bases). Germline CDR1 MGHRA, CDR2 YSYEKL. The V and J ends lost 0 bases and 0 bases respectively, with 9 bases between them. This CDR3 is built from 17 residues. The CDR3 protein is CASSQDRETSGANVLTF. Written as DNA, the CDR3 is TGCGCCAGCAGCCAAGATCGGGAAACCTCTGGGGCCAACGTCCTGACTTTC.

The chain couples TRBV19 to TRBJ2-1; 10 nucleotides agree with TRBD1. V dropped 3 bases and J dropped 4; count of bases not matched to a gene: 3. Per the germline V gene, CDR1 is LNHDA and CDR2 is SQIVND (reference sequence). CDR3 length: 15 amino acids. The CDR3 loop is CASSIRTGGYNEQFF. The CDR3 coding sequence is TGTGCCAGTAGTATTCGGACAGGGGGGTACAATGAGCAGTTCTTC.

This clone was found once. The chain is built from TRBV12-2 and TRBJ2-4; TRBD2, the table's D call, lacks a check against the DNA. TRBV12-2 is a pseudogene locus. CDR3 length: 22 amino acids. In nucleotides, the CDR3 is TGTGCAAGTCGCCCAGGTCTTGCGGCTAGCGGGGGGGCTGGAATGGGCAAAAACATTCAGTACTTC. Its protein product is CASRPGLAASGGAGMGKNIQYF.

The V call is TRBV27, the J call TRBJ2-1; 7 bases line up with TRBD2. The CDR3 is made up of 13 amino acids. V shed 9 bases and J 9 bases; nucleotides not matched to a gene: 11. Germline-derived CDR1 and CDR2 are MNHEY and SMNVEV (reference sequence). CDR3 bases: TGTGCCAGTTTCCCCACCTGGGAGGGTGAGCAGTTCTTC. It translates to CASFPTWEGEQFF.

This chain uses TRBV3-1 (or the pseudogene TRBV3-2) with TRBJ2-3; 8 positions agree with TRBD2. J was trimmed by 4 bases and V by 4 bases; bases with no gene match: 4. This CDR3 is 14 amino acids long. Germline-derived CDR1 and CDR2 are LGHDT and YNNKEL (reference sequence). For the CDR3, the DNA is TGTGCCAGCAGCCTTAGCGGGGCCGCAGATACGCAGTATTTT. Translating gives CASSLSGAADTQYF.

This chain links TRBV24-1 with TRBJ1-2; D unclear. The V end lost 4 bases, the J end lost 0 bases, and 2 bases lay between the germline ends. Germline V gene sequence: CDR1 KGHDR, CDR2 SFDVKD. The CDR3 sequence is 12 residues long. The CDR3 sequence: CATSETNYGYTF. The CDR3 DNA is TGTGCCACCAGTGAGACTAACTATGGCTACACCTTC.

This chain connects TRBV10-1 to TRBJ2-5; D call uncertain. This CDR3 has 14 amino acids. Per germline, CDR1 WNHNN and CDR2 SYGVQD (reference sequence). V gave up 4 bases and J gave up 2 bases, with 11 bases separating them. The CDR3 region has the DNA TGCGCCAGCAGTGCGATAACGACTCAAGAGACCCAGTACTTC. Encoded protein: CASSAITTQETQYF.

This rearrangement joins TRBV3-1 (or the pseudogene TRBV3-2) to TRBJ1-3; D possibly corresponds to TRBD1 (5 bases). Germline loops: CDR1 LGHDT, CDR2 YNNKEL (reference sequence). The V end was cut by 6 bases, the J end by 0 bases, with 9 bases between. The CDR3 consists of 14 residues. CDR3 nucleotide sequence: TGTGCCAGCAGAAACAGGATCTCTGGAAACACCATATATTTT. It specifies CASRNRISGNTIYF.

The J gene is TRBJ1-5, the V gene TRBV4-1; 12 positions agree with TRBD1. From germline, CDR1 is MGHRA and CDR2 YSYEKL. This CDR3 spans 15 amino acids. V shed 2 bases, J shed 7 bases, and the junction held 3 bases outside the gene matches. Written as DNA, the CDR3 is TGCGCCAGCAGCCAATACGGGACAGGGGGCCAGCCCCAGCATTTT. This codes for CASSQYGTGGQPQHF.

V is TRBV27 and J is TRBJ2-7; 8 nucleotides align to TRBD1. The V gene's germline CDR1 is MNHEY and CDR2 SMNVEV (reference sequence). The CDR3 consists of 14 residues. Trimming at V came to 2 bases and at J to 2 bases, leaving 2 bases not matched to a gene. The CDR3 region is CASSLGTGPYEQYF. The CDR3 DNA is TGTGCCAGCAGTTTAGGGACAGGACCCTACGAGCAGTACTTC.

This clone was observed a few times. The chain is built from TRBV3-1 (or the pseudogene TRBV3-2) and TRBJ2-1; no firm D call. The germline gives CDR1 LGHDT, CDR2 YNNKEL (reference sequence). The CDR3 has 12 amino acids. The ends were cut back, 1 base at V and 11 bases at J, with 9 bases in the middle. The CDR3, as DNA: TGTGCCAGCAGCCAAGCCTTGGCGAAGCAGTTCTTC. Translation: CASSQALAKQFF.

The rearrangement uses TRBV7-2 and TRBJ1-6; D is ambiguous. CDR1 SGHTA and CDR2 FQGNSA come from the germline V gene. The CDR3 is 14 residues long. The germline V and J ends were trimmed by 7 bases and 7 bases, with 14 bases remaining between them. The chain's CDR3 is CASTPRRNNSPLHF. CDR3 coding DNA: TGTGCCAGCACCCCCCGACGCAACAATTCACCCCTCCACTTT.

V and J are TRBV19 and TRBJ1-5; D not certain. Trimming took 6 bases from V and 0 from J, leaving 6 bases between them. CDR3 length: 13 amino acids. From germline, CDR1 is LNHDA and CDR2 SQIVND (reference sequence). The CDR3 nucleotides are TGTGCCAGTAGCCCTTATAGCAATCAGCCCCAGCATTTT. Encoded protein: CASSPYSNQPQHF.

This clone has a single count. The chain couples TRBV2 to TRBJ1-4; D is uncertain. Germline-derived CDR1 and CDR2 are SNHLY and FYNNEI. Trimming cost V 4 bases and J 5 bases, with 14 bases left between them. The CDR3 runs to 15 residues. The CDR3 DNA follows: TGTGCCAGCAGTGGTTCGTCGGTCCAAAATGAAAAACTGTTTTTT. It is translated as CASSGSSVQNEKLFF.

The chain recombines TRBV5-1 with TRBJ1-1; D might be TRBD1 (5 bases). The CDR3 totals 17 residues. Trimming left V 4 bases short and J 3 bases short, with 22 bases between. Germline CDR1 reads SGHRS; CDR2 reads YFSETQ. This CDR3 is CASSIGWGAKGDTEAFF. In DNA, the CDR3 is TGCGCCAGCAGCATCGGATGGGGCGCTAAGGGAGACACTGAAGCTTTCTTT.

This clone was recorded a few times. The chain has TRBV5-1 and TRBJ1-1; 7 nucleotides line up with TRBD1. The J segment lost 1 base and the V segment lost 3 bases, leaving 12 bases of the junction unmatched. The CDR3 covers 17 residues. The germline gives CDR1 SGHRS, CDR2 YFSETQ. The CDR3 region has the DNA TGCGCCAGCAGCTCCCTATACAGGGGAATAGGGAACACTGAAGCTTTCTTT. It codes for CASSSLYRGIGNTEAFF.

The V call is TRBV7-7, the J call TRBJ2-2, with TRBD1 as a possible D gene (5 bases). CDR3 length: 14 residues. Trimming cost V 5 bases and J 3 bases, with 10 bases left between them. From germline, CDR1 is SSHAT and CDR2 FNYEAQ (reference sequence). CDR3 DNA: TGTGCCAGCAGCGCCCGCAGGGACACCGGGGAGCTGTTTTTT. This encodes CASSARRDTGELFF.